This is a list of T cell receptor beta chains from one sample in a study of T-cell reconstitution after alpha-beta-depleted transplantation in children. TCRdb itself ran the PCR reads through MiXCR, one entry per CDR3 protein. Of a few hundred thousand distinct CDR3 sequences detected, 9% to 10% appear once; the ten largest clones hold 5% to 5.5%. Sequencing used PBMCs from the stem cell graft donor, obtained from the stem cell graft. The source of these receptors is a human donor who donated a stem cell graft to a child with SCID. The CDR3 runs from the conserved cysteine through the conserved F or W. The D gene is left open where the match is weak. Some rows mark clone size as missing; the rest say once, few, many or name a class of expanded clone.

d_gene	v_gene	j_gene	abundance	len	CDR3aa	CDR3nt
TRBD2	TRBV12-3/TRBV12-4	TRBJ2-1	.	16	CASSLLAGGRNNEQFF	TGTGCCAGCAGTTTATTAGCGGGGGGCCGGAACAATGAGCAGTTCTTC
.	TRBV27	TRBJ1-1	.	17	CASRKEVGFGMNTEAFF	TGTGCCAGCAGAAAAGAGGTGGGTTTTGGAATGAACACTGAAGCTTTCTTT
.	TRBV7-9	TRBJ2-7	many	15	CASSLSWDLHYEQYF	TGTGCCAGCAGCTTGTCCTGGGACTTGCATTACGAGCAGTACTTC
TRBD2	TRBV13	TRBJ2-5	many	16	CASSRGLAGGWETQYF	TGTGCCAGCAGCCGCGGACTAGCGGGGGGATGGGAGACCCAGTACTTC
TRBD1	TRBV11-2	TRBJ2-2	.	14	CASRDDRVAGELFF	TGTGCCAGCAGAGACGACAGGGTTGCGGGGGAGCTGTTTTTT
.	TRBV12-3/TRBV12-4	TRBJ2-1	many	11	CASTGYNEQFF	TGTGCCAGCACAGGGTACAATGAGCAGTTCTTC
TRBD1	TRBV6-1	TRBJ2-2	many	15	CASTDRVANTGELFF	TGTGCCAGCACCGACAGGGTCGCGAACACCGGGGAGCTGTTTTTT
.	TRBV4-1	TRBJ1-2	many	14	CASSQGLGSYGYTF	TGCGCCAGCAGCCAAGGCTTAGGGTCCTATGGCTACACCTTC
TRBD1	TRBV12-3/TRBV12-4	TRBJ1-6	many	14	CASSLDRNNSPLHF	TGTGCCAGCAGCCTGGACAGGAATAATTCACCCCTCCACTTT
.	TRBV5-1	TRBJ2-7	many	14	CASGLKTGSYEQYF	TGCGCCAGCGGACTGAAGACAGGATCCTACGAGCAGTACTTC
.	TRBV2	TRBJ1-1	many	12	CASSGQFTEAFF	TGTGCCAGCAGCGGACAGTTCACTGAAGCTTTCTTT
TRBD1	TRBV5-1	TRBJ1-1	many	17	CASSLLGTGTMNTEAFF	TGCGCCAGCAGCTTGTTGGGGACAGGAACTATGAACACTGAAGCTTTCTTT
.	TRBV10-3	TRBJ1-6	many	15	CAISESKGGNSPLHF	TGTGCCATCAGTGAGTCTAAGGGGGGAAATTCACCCCTCCACTTT
.	TRBV7-2	TRBJ2-5	.	13	CASSRTPQETQYF	TGTGCCAGCAGCCGTACTCCTCAAGAGACCCAGTACTTC
.	TRBV12-3/TRBV12-4	TRBJ2-6	many	14	CASSWGSGANVLTF	TGTGCCAGCAGTTGGGGATCTGGGGCCAACGTCCTGACTTTC
.	TRBV20-1	TRBJ2-3	many	13	CSAPSWRGDTQYF	TGCAGTGCCCCTTCATGGCGGGGAGATACGCAGTATTTT
.	TRBV9	TRBJ2-5	many	14	CASSVADTEETQYF	TGTGCCAGCAGCGTAGCTGATACGGAAGAGACCCAGTACTTC
.	TRBV19	TRBJ1-1	few	16	CASSWASGQRNTEAFF	TGTGCCAGTAGTTGGGCCTCAGGACAGAGAAACACTGAAGCTTTCTTT
TRBD2	TRBV7-2	TRBJ2-5	.	14	CASSFGSGGETQYF	TGTGCCAGCAGCTTTGGTAGCGGGGGGGAGACCCAGTACTTC
.	TRBV7-9	TRBJ1-4	many	15	CASSRRGSDGEELFF	TGTGCCAGCAGCCGACGGGGGTCGGACGGCGAGGAACTGTTTTTT
.	TRBV7-2	TRBJ1-4	few	15	CASSLTGTLNEKLFF	TGTGCCAGCAGCTTAACCGGGACTCTCAATGAAAAACTGTTTTTT
.	TRBV2	TRBJ2-7	once	11	CASSSAIEQYF	TGTGCCAGCAGTTCGGCCATCGAGCAGTACTTC
TRBD1	TRBV5-1	TRBJ1-2	many	15	CASSSTPGTGYGYTF	TGCGCCAGCAGCTCGACTCCCGGGACAGGTTATGGCTACACCTTC
.	TRBV24-1	TRBJ1-1	many	14	CATSGREGHTEAFF	TGTGCCACCAGTGGGAGGGAGGGTCACACTGAAGCTTTCTTT
.	TRBV3-1	TRBJ1-1	many	13	CASSQVSGVKAFF	TGTGCCAGCAGCCAAGTTTCGGGGGTTAAAGCTTTCTTT
TRBD2	TRBV20-1	TRBJ2-3	many	15	CSAYGTSGGGDTQYF	TGCAGTGCCTACGGGACTAGCGGGGGAGGAGATACGCAGTATTTT
TRBD2	TRBV4-1	TRBJ2-5	many	15	CASSQDPSGRQTQYF	TGCGCCAGCAGCCAAGACCCTAGCGGAAGGCAGACCCAGTACTTC
TRBD1	TRBV18	TRBJ2-1	many	15	CASSKTDRGQNEQFF	TGTGCCAGCTCAAAAACCGACAGGGGGCAAAATGAGCAGTTCTTC
TRBD1	TRBV12-3/TRBV12-4	TRBJ2-3	many	17	CASTIPGTGFSTDTQYF	TGTGCCAGCACCATACCCGGGACAGGGTTCAGTACAGATACGCAGTATTTT
TRBD1	TRBV6-4	TRBJ2-2	few	15	CASRRQGGNTGELFF	TGTGCCAGCAGGCGACAGGGGGGGAACACCGGGGAGCTGTTTTTT
.	TRBV7-2	TRBJ1-4	many	15	CASSVTGILDEKLFF	TGTGCCAGCAGCGTCACTGGTATCCTTGATGAAAAACTGTTTTTT
TRBD1	TRBV5-1	TRBJ1-2	many	14	CASSQATGNYGYTF	TGCGCCAGCAGCCAAGCGACAGGGAACTATGGCTACACCTTC
.	TRBV2	TRBJ2-7	many	15	CASSEGTGTDYEQYF	TGTGCCAGCAGTGAGGGCACCGGAACCGATTACGAGCAGTACTTC
TRBD1	TRBV5-1	TRBJ1-5	many	15	CASSFSGGLNQPQHF	TGCGCCAGCAGCTTCTCAGGGGGTTTAAATCAGCCCCAGCATTTT
.	TRBV6-1	TRBJ2-7	many	14	CASSEWDGGYEQYF	TGTGCCAGCAGTGAATGGGACGGCGGCTACGAGCAGTACTTC
TRBD1	TRBV5-1	TRBJ2-3	few	16	CASSFPRQGSTDTQYF	TGCGCCAGCAGCTTTCCCCGACAGGGGAGCACAGATACGCAGTATTTT
.	TRBV5-1	TRBJ1-2	many	11	CASSLNGGYTF	TGCGCCAGCAGCTTGAACGGAGGCTACACCTTC
.	TRBV20-1	TRBJ2-3	many	15	CSVEVGRVVTDTQYF	TGCAGTGTGGAAGTCGGGCGGGTGGTCACAGATACGCAGTATTTT
.	TRBV7-2	TRBJ2-5	many	14	CASSPWTAQETQYF	TGTGCCAGCAGCCCCTGGACAGCCCAAGAGACCCAGTACTTC
.	TRBV27	TRBJ1-1	many	15	CASSLGTGGQTEAFF	TGTGCCAGCAGTTTAGGAACGGGAGGGCAGACTGAAGCTTTCTTT
TRBD1	TRBV20-1	TRBJ2-3	once	14	CSAGRGQGTDTQYF	TGCAGTGCTGGACGCGGACAGGGGACAGATACGCAGTATTTT
.	TRBV6-1	TRBJ2-6	.	15	CASARVGYGADVLTF	TGCGCCAGCGCCAGGGTCGGTTATGGGGCCGACGTCCTGACTTTC
TRBD1	TRBV12-3/TRBV12-4	TRBJ1-5	many	13	CASSRQGGGSQHF	TGTGCCAGCAGTCGACAGGGTGGTGGGTCCCAGCATTTT
TRBD1	TRBV18	TRBJ1-3	many	15	CASSPVGTEGNTIYF	TGTGCCAGCTCACCAGTCGGGACAGAAGGAAACACCATATATTTT
.	TRBV18	TRBJ1-1	many	13	CASSPRQKAEAFF	TGTGCCAGCTCACCACGGCAGAAGGCTGAAGCTTTCTTT
.	TRBV20-1	TRBJ1-1	many	17	CSARVAGAWRFKLEAFF	TGCAGTGCTAGAGTGGCAGGGGCGTGGAGGTTTAAATTGGAAGCTTTCTTT
.	TRBV7-9	TRBJ2-7	few	15	CASSLQKGQYYEQYF	TGTGCCAGCAGCTTACAAAAAGGACAGTACTACGAGCAGTACTTC
.	TRBV5-4	TRBJ1-2	many	12	CASSLDTYGYTF	TGTGCCAGCAGCTTGGATACCTATGGCTACACCTTC
.	TRBV20-1	TRBJ2-7	once	12	CSAITTGYEQYF	TGCAGTGCTATAACAACAGGCTACGAGCAGTACTTC
.	TRBV5-6	TRBJ1-5	many	16	CASSLRAGNSNQPQHF	TGTGCCAGCAGCTTGCGGGCGGGTAATAGCAATCAGCCCCAGCATTTT